This TCR beta chain appears in the sequencing data of a study of T cells in Graves' hyperthyroidism and ophthalmopathy. Amplified TCR beta CDR3 regions came from RNA transcripts. The TCR CDR3 first-round RT-PCR relied on the HTBI primer set. TCRdb re-called the multiplex PCR reads with MiXCR, one entry per CDR3 protein. The sample lists about 400,000 distinct CDR3 sequences, 13% seen once, with 9.2% in the top ten. Trimming left V 6 bases short and J 7 bases short, with 15 bases between. This CDR3 contains 13 residues. CDR1 and CDR2 from the germline V gene are MNHNS and SASEGT. This clonotype was seen ten or more times.

The rearrangement joins TRBV6-1 to TRBJ1-2; possibly TRBD1 for D (5 bases). Sequencing was carried out using blood. The sequence derives from a woman aged 18-30 years with Graves' hyperthyroidism. In DNA form, the CDR3 reads TGTGCCAGCAGGGGGAGGGGTATTCGTGGCTACACCTTC. Encoded protein: CASRGRGIRGYTF.